Shown below are 19 T cell receptor beta chains from a single sample sequenced in a study of cytomegalovirus exposure and HLA in healthy donors. The PCR ran on 60 Vbeta and 13 Jbeta primers. The assay was immunoSEQ multiplex PCR, and TCRdb's table has in-frame clones only and misses some. The sample yields fewer than 250,000 clones, approximately 79% seen once. Sequencing was performed on PBMCs. The receptors originated from a male donor in good health and CMV-seronegative.

V gene TRBV29-1 combines with J gene TRBJ1-4, with D perhaps TRBD1 (6 bases). Looked up from germline, CDR1 is SQVTM and CDR2 is ANQGSEA. This CDR3 contains 15 residues. Trimming took 3 bases from V and 3 from J, leaving 14 bases between them. Here the CDR3 reads CSVDQGPAPNEKLFF. The CDR3, as DNA: TGCAGCGTTGATCAGGGGCCGGCCCCTAATGAAAAACTGTTTTTT.

In its sample, this clone was seen a few times. The chain uses TRBV6-5 and TRBJ1-5; 7 bases agree with TRBD1. V dropped 5 bases and J dropped 7; count of bases not matched to a gene: 8. The CDR3 runs to 14 residues. Looked up from germline, CDR1 is MNHEY and CDR2 is SVGAGI. CDR3 nucleotides: TGTGCCAGCAGTCCACAGGGGACACGGCAGCCCCAGCATTTT. It yields the protein CASSPQGTRQPQHF.

The genes are TRBV28 and TRBJ1-3; TRBD1 might be the D (6 bases). This CDR3 is built from 15 residues. Germline CDR1 MDHEN, CDR2 SYDVKM. Trimming took off 5 bases at V and 2 bases at J, with 13 bases between the two ends. CDR3 region: CASSPGQSTGNTIYF. Here the CDR3 DNA reads TGTGCCAGCAGTCCCGGACAGTCTACTGGAAACACCATATATTTT. The full variable domain, rest sourced from reference TRBV28 and TRBJ1-3, is DVKVTQSSRYLVKRTGEKVFLECVQDMDHENMFWYRQDPGLGLRLIYFSYDVKMKEKGDIPEGYSVSREKKERFSLILESASTNQTSMYLCASSPGQSTGNTIYFGEGSWLTVV.

The V call is TRBV5-6, the J call TRBJ1-2, with 8 bases lining up with TRBD1. The junction had 2 bases not matched to a gene; V was cut back by 3 bases and J by 4 bases. The CDR3 covers 13 residues. Germline V gene sequence: CDR1 SGHDT, CDR2 YYEEEE. The CDR3 nucleotides are TGTGCCAGCAGCTCGACAGGGGCCTATGGCTACACCTTC. Protein product: CASSSTGAYGYTF.

Concerning this clone: Since no conserved phenylalanine or tryptophan closes the CDR3, a read error is the likely cause. The DNA is omitted, as the CDR3 cannot be located on it reliably, and the CDR3 follows TCRdb's listing. This chain joins TRBV30 and TRBJ1-2; the table calls TRBD1, which could not be checked here. The CDR3 extends over 8 residues, inclusive of both ends. In germline, CDR1 is GTSNPN, CDR2 SVGIG (reference sequence). This CDR3 is CAWSVRDT.

V is TRBV11-2 and J is TRBJ1-1, with 8 positions matching TRBD1. V gave up 5 bases and J gave up 1 base; unmatched junction bases: 3. This CDR3 is 14 amino acids long. Germline loops: CDR1 SGHAT, CDR2 FQNNGV. The CDR3 reads CASSLTGANTEAFF. CDR3 DNA sequence: TGTGCCAGCAGCCTGACAGGGGCGAACACTGAAGCTTTCTTT.

The chain combines TRBV6-5 with TRBJ2-7, with D perhaps TRBD1 (5 bases). CDR1 and CDR2 (germline): MNHEY, SVGAGI. V dropped 0 bases and J dropped 2 bases, with 11 bases sitting between them. The CDR3 covers 15 residues. In DNA, the CDR3 is TGTGCCAGCAGTTACTCGATAGGGGCTACCTACGAGCAGTACTTC. The encoded protein is CASSYSIGATYEQYF.

This rearrangement joins TRBV11-1 to TRBJ2-2; D is ambiguous. The V gene lost 5 bases and the J gene lost 4 bases, with 14 bases spanning the gap. This CDR3 has 15 residues. Germline V lookup: CDR1 SGHAT, CDR2 FQDESV (reference sequence). The CDR3 protein is CASSPPPPSTGELFF. For the CDR3, the DNA is TGTGCCAGCAGCCCACCGCCCCCGAGCACCGGGGAGCTGTTTTTT.

This rearrangement joins TRBV6-6 to TRBJ2-3; unclear D gene. The CDR3 contains 14 residues. Trimming removed 4 bases from V and 2 bases from J, with 10 bases in between. Germline V CDR1 and CDR2: MNHNY, SVGAGI (reference sequence). CDR3 residues: CASSSPDNTDTQYF. The CDR3 region has the DNA TGTGCCAGCAGTTCCCCCGACAACACAGATACGCAGTATTTT.

The chain has TRBV28 and TRBJ1-5, with D uncertain. The length of the CDR3 is 11 residues. Germline CDR1 and CDR2: MDHEN and SYDVKM. V lost 3 bases to trimming and J lost 6 bases, with 3 bases between them. The CDR3 region has the DNA TGTGCCAGCAGTTTCGGTCAGCCCCAGCATTTT. Translated: CASSFGQPQHF. The complete variable domain, with remaining parts taken from reference TRBV28 and TRBJ1-5, reads DVKVTQSSRYLVKRTGEKVFLECVQDMDHENMFWYRQDPGLGLRLIYFSYDVKMKEKGDIPEGYSVSREKKERFSLILESASTNQTSMYLCASSFGQPQHFGDGTRLSIL.

J is TRBJ1-4 and V is TRBV6-5, with 8 positions matching TRBD1. The CDR3 sequence is 16 residues long. CDR1 is MNHEY, CDR2 SVGAGI, per germline. With V trimmed by 2 bases and J by 5 bases, 7 bases remained unmatched. The chain's CDR3 is CASSYRGTGGNEKLFF. DNA of the CDR3: TGTGCCAGCAGTTACCGGGGAACAGGGGGGAATGAAAAACTGTTTTTT.

This chain uses TRBV6-6 with TRBJ1-2; D not certain. Looked up from germline, CDR1 is MNHNY and CDR2 is SVGAGI (reference sequence). The CDR3 totals 13 residues. The V gene lost 4 bases and the J gene lost 3 bases, with 9 bases spanning the gap. Here the CDR3 reads CASSSSGDYGYTF. DNA for the CDR3: TGTGCCAGCAGTTCGTCCGGGGACTATGGCTACACCTTC.

CDR3 amino acids: CASGSSTGSNGNQPQHF. As DNA, the CDR3 is TGTGCTAGTGGTTCAAGCACCGGGTCGAATGGCAATCAGCCCCAGCATTTT. The chain carries TRBV12-5 and TRBJ1-5; D uncertain. The CDR3 length is 17 residues. V lost 4 bases and J lost 2, with 18 bases in between. CDR1 and CDR2 from the germline V gene are LGHNT and FRNRAP. Filled out from reference TRBV12-5 and TRBJ1-5, the complete variable domain reads DARVTQTPRHKVTEMGQEVTMRCQPILGHNTVFWYRQTMMQGLELLAYFRNRAPLDDSGMPKDRFSAEMPDATLATLKIQPSEPRDSAVYFCASGSSTGSNGNQPQHFGDGTRLSIL.

The rearrangement joins TRBV5-6 to TRBJ2-5, with 8 positions matching TRBD1. Germline V CDR1 and CDR2: SGHDT, YYEEEE. The J segment lost 5 bases and the V segment lost 4 bases, leaving 7 bases of the junction unmatched. The CDR3 loop spans 14 amino acids. As DNA, the CDR3 is TGTGCCAGCAGCGGGCAGGGGGCCCGGGAGACCCAGTACTTC. This codes for CASSGQGARETQYF. The complete variable domain, with remaining parts taken from reference TRBV5-6 and TRBJ2-5, reads DAGVTQSPTHLIKTRGQQVTLRCSPKSGHDTVSWYQQALGQGPQFIFQYYEEEERQRGNFPDRFSGHQFPNYSSELNVNALLLGDSALYLCASSGQGARETQYFGPGTRLLVL.

Points on this clone: Distinct nucleotide sequences in the sample also encode this CDR3. J is TRBJ2-7 and V is TRBV5-4, with 9 bases that match TRBD1. The length of the CDR3 is 14 residues. V trimming: 4 bases; J trimming: 2 bases; junction bases outside the gene matches: 4. CDR1 and CDR2 (germline): SGHNT, YYREEE (reference sequence). CDR3 amino acids: CASSPGTGTYEQYF. In DNA form, the CDR3 reads TGTGCCAGCAGCCCGGGGACAGGGACCTACGAGCAGTACTTC.

The chain has TRBV28 and TRBJ2-3; 7 bases are shared with TRBD2. This CDR3 is 13 amino acids long. Germline trimming cut 7 bases from V and 2 bases from J; bases unmatched to any gene: 3. In germline, CDR1 is MDHEN, CDR2 SYDVKM. This CDR3 is CASIGGVTDTQYF. CDR3 DNA sequence: TGTGCCAGCATTGGGGGGGTCACAGATACGCAGTATTTT.

Of note for this clone: A junction end diverges from the germline sequence, so it may reflect a read error. DNA of the CDR3: TGTGCCAGCAGTTTATTTTGGGCTCGGATATTC. Translation: CASSLFWARIF. The chain is built from TRBV27 and TRBJ1-2; D is unclear. CDR3 length: 11 amino acids. Per the germline V gene, CDR1 is MNHEY and CDR2 is SMNVEV (reference sequence).

This clone appeared once. The chain carries TRBV6-1 and TRBJ2-1; tentatively, D is TRBD2 (6 bases). The germline V and J ends were trimmed by 2 bases and 7 bases, with 15 bases remaining between them. Germline CDR1 and CDR2: MNHNS and SASEGT. The CDR3 is made up of 15 amino acids. CDR3 sequence reads: CASSELGTSQNEQFF. CDR3 nucleotide sequence: TGTGCCAGCAGTGAATTGGGAACTAGCCAAAATGAGCAGTTCTTC.

This clone was detected only a few times. The chain combines TRBV5-1 with TRBJ2-7, with 15 bases fitting TRBD2. The CDR3 sequence is 16 residues long. Trimming cost V 4 bases and J 2 bases; bases outside gene matches: 4. Germline V gene data show CDR1 as SGHRS and CDR2 as YFSETQ. The CDR3 is CASSPGLAGGAYEQYF. Here the CDR3 DNA reads TGCGCCAGCAGCCCGGGACTAGCGGGAGGAGCCTACGAGCAGTACTTC.